Presented here are 18 T cell receptor beta chains from one specimen sequenced in a study of blood T cell repertoires in COVID-19. Method: immunoSEQ multiplex PCR; TCRdb's copy keeps in-frame clones and lacks some. The sample holds roughly 200,000 clones, 82% seen once. Material for sequencing was peripheral blood. The source is a woman aged 55-70 years with COVID-19, enrolled during active disease.

The genes are TRBV29-1 and TRBJ2-5, with D maybe TRBD2 (5 bases). CDR1 and CDR2 (germline): SQVTM, ANQGSEA. Trimming took off 3 bases at V and 5 bases at J, with 16 bases between the two ends. CDR3 length: 14 residues. The CDR3 DNA sequence: TGCAGCGTTGAGTCGTCTCCGGGGTCGGAGACCCAGTACTTC. It yields the protein CSVESSPGSETQYF.

The V call is TRBV24-1, the J call TRBJ1-5; D possibly corresponds to TRBD1 (6 bases). CDR3 length equals 14 residues. Germline CDR1 is KGHDR and CDR2 is SFDVKD. V was trimmed by 7 bases and J by 1 base, leaving 10 bases between them. This CDR3 is CATRGRGSNQPQHF. DNA for the CDR3: TGTGCCACCAGGGGAAGGGGGAGCAATCAGCCCCAGCATTTT.

DNA of the CDR3: TGTGCCAGCAGCTTAGACCCGGACAGAACTCTCTCTGGAAACACCATATATTTT. As protein: CASSLDPDRTLSGNTIYF. The chain couples TRBV7-2 to TRBJ1-3; a possible D gene is TRBD1 (6 bases). Germline CDR1 SGHTA, CDR2 FQGNSA. The CDR3 has 18 residues. The ends were cut back, 1 base at V and 0 bases at J, with 16 bases in the middle. Full variable domain (outside the CDR3, taken from reference TRBV7-2 and TRBJ1-3): GAGVSQSPSNKVTEKGKDVELRCDPISGHTALYWYRQSLGQGLEFLIYFQGNSAPDKSGLPSDRFSAERTGGSVSTLTIQRTQQEDSAVYLCASSLDPDRTLSGNTIYFGEGSWLTVV.

With respect to this clone: At one end the junction does not follow the germline gene, possibly because of a read error. Written as DNA, the CDR3 is TGTGCCAGCAGGCAAGAGACAGGGGGGTATAATTCACCCCTCCACTTT. Its protein is CASRQETGGYNSPLHF. This rearrangement joins TRBV3-1 (or the pseudogene TRBV3-2) to TRBJ1-6; TRBD1 aligns across 9 bases. The CDR3 totals 16 residues. In germline, CDR1 is LGHDT, CDR2 YNNKEL (reference sequence).

Comment on this clone: Additional DNA sequences in this sample encode the identical CDR3. The J gene is TRBJ2-7, the V gene TRBV4-2; 11 bases are a match to TRBD2. This CDR3 is 16 amino acids long. Germline assignment: CDR1 LGHNA and CDR2 YNFKEQ. The junction had 4 bases not matched to a gene; V was cut back by 0 bases and J by 3 bases. CDR3 sequence: CASSQDRLAGSYEQYF. The CDR3 DNA follows: TGTGCCAGCAGCCAAGATCGACTAGCGGGAAGCTACGAGCAGTACTTC.

This chain joins TRBV4-3 and TRBJ2-7; D gene unclear. This CDR3 has 13 residues. V lost 0 bases to trimming and J lost 1 base, with 4 bases between them. Germline-derived CDR1 and CDR2 are LGHNA and YSLEER. In DNA, the CDR3 is TGCGCCAGCAGCCAAGACCAATCCTACGAGCAGTACTTC. Its protein is CASSQDQSYEQYF.

The J gene is TRBJ2-1, the V gene TRBV7-2, with D uncertain. This CDR3 contains 12 residues. Germline CDR1 and CDR2: SGHTA and FQGNSA. The V end lost 5 bases, the J end lost 7 bases, and 9 bases lay between the germline ends. CDR3 in amino acids: CASSDDGNEQFF. The CDR3, as DNA: TGTGCCAGCAGCGACGACGGGAATGAGCAGTTCTTC. Complete variable domain (other parts from reference TRBV7-2 and TRBJ2-1): GAGVSQSPSNKVTEKGKDVELRCDPISGHTALYWYRQSLGQGLEFLIYFQGNSAPDKSGLPSDRFSAERTGGSVSTLTIQRTQQEDSAVYLCASSDDGNEQFFGPGTRLTVL.

The V gene is TRBV20-1, the J gene TRBJ2-7; 7 nucleotides agree with TRBD2. The CDR3 covers 11 residues. CDR1 DFQATT and CDR2 SNEGSKA come from the germline V gene (reference sequence). Losses at the gene ends were 5 bases for V and 11 bases for J; bases not matched to a gene: 9. In DNA form, the CDR3 reads TGCAGTGCTGGAAGCGGGATTCAAAAGTACTTC. This translates into CSAGSGIQKYF.

This clone was detected a few times. The chain has TRBV19 and TRBJ2-1; tentatively, D is TRBD1 (6 bases). The CDR3 contains 13 residues. Germline V gives CDR1 LNHDA, CDR2 SQIVND (reference sequence). Trimming left V 4 bases short and J 5 bases short, with 9 bases between. CDR3 DNA: TGTGCCAGTAGTAGAGGGGGTAACAATGAGCAGTTCTTC. This sequence encodes CASSRGGNNEQFF.

This clone was counted between two and nine times. This chain links TRBV25-1 with TRBJ1-1, with 7 bases matching TRBD1. J gave up 6 bases and V 3 bases, and 7 bases lay outside the gene matches. Germline lookup yields CDR1 MGHDK and CDR2 SYGVNS. CDR3 size: 14 residues. The CDR3 loop reads CASSDLGQLAEAFF. CDR3 bases: TGTGCCAGCAGTGACCTGGGACAGTTAGCTGAAGCTTTCTTT.

This chain joins TRBV5-6 and TRBJ1-2; 12 bases match TRBD1. CDR3 size: 16 residues. Germline V gene data show CDR1 as SGHDT and CDR2 as YYEEEE. Trimming at V came to 2 bases and at J to 4 bases, leaving 6 bases not matched to a gene. CDR3 loop: CASSLGTGGRSYGYTF. In DNA form, the CDR3 reads TGTGCCAGCAGCTTAGGGACAGGGGGCCGCAGCTATGGCTACACCTTC.

The chain employs TRBV4-2 and TRBJ2-2; D call uncertain. Germline values: CDR1 LGHNA, CDR2 YNFKEQ. This CDR3 region has 12 residues. V lost 1 base and J lost 7, with 4 bases in between. The DNA for the CDR3 is TGTGCCAGCAGCCAAGCGGTCGGGGAGCTGTTTTTT. It translates to CASSQAVGELFF.

Note on this clone: A junction end diverges from the germline sequence, so it may reflect a read error. The V gene is TRBV18, the J gene TRBJ1-1; no firm D call. Germline V CDR1 and CDR2: KGHSH, LQKENI. The CDR3 totals 16 residues. DNA of the CDR3: TGTGCCAGCTCACCAGCGGCGGATCACGGGAACGCTGAAGCTTTCTTT. Residues: CASSPAADHGNAEAFF.

This chain links TRBV7-2 with TRBJ2-3; D not resolved. The CDR3 consists of 12 residues. Trimming stripped 2 bases from V and 7 bases from J, with 7 bases between. CDR1 and CDR2 from the germline V gene are SGHTA and FQGNSA. Here the CDR3 DNA reads TGTGCCAGCAGCTTATATCTTAATACGCAGTATTTT. This codes for CASSLYLNTQYF. The full variable domain, its missing parts supplied by reference TRBV7-2 and TRBJ2-3, is GAGVSQSPSNKVTEKGKDVELRCDPISGHTALYWYRQSLGQGLEFLIYFQGNSAPDKSGLPSDRFSAERTGGSVSTLTIQRTQQEDSAVYLCASSLYLNTQYFGPGTRLTVL.

The chain combines TRBV29-1 with TRBJ1-2, with a tentative D call TRBD1 (5 bases). In germline, CDR1 is SQVTM, CDR2 ANQGSEA. The V and J ends lost 6 bases and 0 bases respectively, with 8 bases between them. This CDR3 has 12 amino acids. The CDR3 loop is CSVDSPNYGYTF. The CDR3 DNA sequence: TGCAGCGTCGACAGCCCTAACTATGGCTACACCTTC.

The chain employs TRBV29-1 and TRBJ1-2; weak D call: TRBD1 (5 bases). The CDR3 sequence is 16 residues long. Germline V gene sequence: CDR1 SQVTM, CDR2 ANQGSEA. The V gene lost 1 base and the J gene lost 1 base, with 16 bases spanning the gap. CDR3 residues: CSVEGSPGRFNYGYTF. The CDR3 DNA sequence: TGCAGCGTTGAAGGGTCGCCAGGGCGCTTTAACTATGGCTACACCTTC.

The chain uses TRBV5-1 and TRBJ2-7; D possibly corresponds to TRBD1 (6 bases). The V end lost 2 bases, the J end lost 4 bases, and 16 bases lay between the germline ends. This CDR3 comprises 15 residues. CDR1 is SGHRS, CDR2 YFSETQ, per germline. The CDR3 loop is CASSFTQGSRYEQYF. Written as DNA, the CDR3 is TGCGCCAGCAGCTTTACTCAGGGGTCTAGGTACGAGCAGTACTTC.

The chain uses TRBV2 and TRBJ2-5; no reliable D call. The V end lost 0 bases, the J end lost 2 bases, and 7 bases lay between the germline ends. The germline gives CDR1 SNHLY, CDR2 FYNNEI. This CDR3 has 14 amino acids. As DNA, the CDR3 is TGTGCCAGCAGTGAAGCGATCAGGCAAGAGACCCAGTACTTC. Translation: CASSEAIRQETQYF. The whole variable domain, filled in from reference TRBV2 and TRBJ2-5, reads EPEVTQTPSHQVTQMGQEVILRCVPISNHLYFYWYRQILGQKVEFLVSFYNNEISEKSEIFDDQFSVERPDGSNFTLKIRSTKLEDSAMYFCASSEAIRQETQYFGPGTRLLVL.